The 15 T cell receptor beta chains below all came from one sample that was sequenced in a study of T cell changes during pregnancy in multiple sclerosis. Produced via immunoSEQ multiplex PCR; TCRdb's table is partial and in-frame only. The table includes about 34,000 clones, around 90% detected once. This material consisted of CD8+ T cells from peripheral blood mononuclear cells, taken in the third trimester of pregnancy. Receptor source: a female donor with multiple sclerosis, enrolled in a pregnancy study.

The rearrangement links TRBV27 to TRBJ2-5; 11 bases agree with TRBD2. The CDR3 covers 16 residues. Germline CDR1 is MNHEY and CDR2 is SMNVEV (reference sequence). V dropped 5 bases and J dropped 5; count of bases not matched to a gene: 10. CDR3: CASSTFSGGARETQYF. CDR3 DNA sequence: TGTGCCAGCAGTACCTTTAGCGGGGGGGCGAGGGAGACCCAGTACTTC.

This clone was seen ten or more times. This chain links TRBV28 with TRBJ2-7; 7 nucleotides agree with TRBD1. This CDR3 is 15 amino acids long. CDR1 and CDR2 from the germline V gene are MDHEN and SYDVKM. V was pared by 3 bases and J by 3 bases, with 8 bases of the junction left unmatched. In nucleotides, the CDR3 is TGTGCCAGCAGTTTTCAACCGACAGGGAGCTACGAGCAGTACTTC. Protein: CASSFQPTGSYEQYF.

This rearrangement joins TRBV4-3 to TRBJ2-7; TRBD1 aligns across 9 bases. The junction had 6 bases not matched to a gene; V was cut back by 3 bases and J by 3 bases. The CDR3 runs to 15 residues. Germline CDR1 reads LGHNA; CDR2 reads YSLEER. CDR3 residues: CASSHGQGNFYEQYF. The CDR3 DNA reads TGCGCCAGCAGCCATGGACAGGGGAATTTCTACGAGCAGTACTTC.

In its sample, this clone was seen a few times. V is TRBV5-6 and J is TRBJ2-3, with a weak D call TRBD2 (5 bases). Trimming removed 4 bases at V and 2 bases at J, with 14 bases between. This CDR3 is 15 amino acids long. Germline V lookup: CDR1 SGHDT, CDR2 YYEEEE. In DNA form, the CDR3 reads TGTGCCAGCAGCCCGCCGGGGTCCCTCACAGATACGCAGTATTTT. It codes for CASSPPGSLTDTQYF.

This clone was recorded only once. The chain uses TRBV5-1 and TRBJ2-5; no firm D call. The germline gives CDR1 SGHRS, CDR2 YFSETQ. V gave up 3 bases and J gave up 4 bases, with 4 bases separating them. The CDR3 extends over 11 amino acids. The CDR3 DNA is TGCGCCAGCAGCTCGGGAGAGACCCAGTACTTC. This codes for CASSSGETQYF.

The V call is TRBV27, the J call TRBJ2-1, with 7 bases identical to TRBD2. J lost 3 bases, V lost 2 bases, and 4 bases had no gene match. The CDR3 runs to 15 residues. Germline loops: CDR1 MNHEY, CDR2 SMNVEV (reference sequence). The CDR3 coding sequence is TGTGCCAGCAGTTTAGGGCGGGGGTTCTACAATGAGCAGTTCTTC. Encoded protein: CASSLGRGFYNEQFF.

The gene calls are TRBV11-3 and TRBJ2-3, with D perhaps matching TRBD1 (5 bases). Trimming removed 1 base from V and 4 bases from J, with 6 bases in between. This CDR3 contains 13 residues. CDR1 SGHNT and CDR2 YENEEA come from the germline V gene. The CDR3 here is CASSLGGADTQYF. The CDR3 DNA reads TGTGCCAGCAGCTTAGGGGGCGCAGATACGCAGTATTTT.

CDR3 protein: CASSLWGGVSTDTQYF. The CDR3 DNA reads as TGTGCCAGCAGCTTGTGGGGGGGAGTGAGCACAGATACGCAGTATTTT. The chain employs TRBV5-4 and TRBJ2-3; the match to TRBD2 covers 7 bases. This CDR3 has 16 amino acids. Germline V gene lookup returns CDR1 SGHNT and CDR2 YYREEE (reference sequence). With 1 base clipped from V and 0 bases from J, the junction kept 5 bases outside the gene matches.

The V gene is TRBV9, the J gene TRBJ2-7, with TRBD1 identical over 9 bases. Trimming removed 4 bases from V and 3 bases from J; junction bases left unmatched: 11. Germline lookup yields CDR1 SGDLS and CDR2 YYNGEE. The CDR3 is made up of 16 amino acids. The CDR3 DNA sequence: TGTGCCAGCAGCCCCCGGGGGACAGGGTCCTACTACGAGCAGTACTTC. Residues: CASSPRGTGSYYEQYF.

V and J are TRBV10-3 and TRBJ2-1, with D perhaps TRBD2 (6 bases). V shed 3 bases and J shed 3 bases, with 12 bases lying between them. This CDR3 spans 15 amino acids. From germline, CDR1 is ENHRY and CDR2 SYGVKD. Here the CDR3 DNA reads TGTGCCATCAGTGAAACGGGGGAGGTCTACAATGAGCAGTTCTTC. It encodes CAISETGEVYNEQFF.

This rearrangement joins TRBV27 to TRBJ1-5; the match to TRBD1 covers 10 bases. This CDR3 region has 16 residues. Germline V gene lookup returns CDR1 MNHEY and CDR2 SMNVEV (reference sequence). The J segment lost 5 bases and the V segment lost 7 bases, leaving 11 bases of the junction unmatched. CDR3 sequence reads: CASTTLDRGIDQPQHF. CDR3 DNA sequence: TGTGCCAGCACTACGTTGGACAGGGGGATCGATCAGCCCCAGCATTTT.

The chain joins TRBV6-5 to TRBJ2-7; 8 bases are a match to TRBD1. CDR3 length: 14 residues. The germline gives CDR1 MNHEY, CDR2 SVGAGI. With V trimmed by 6 bases and J by 1 base, 5 bases remained unmatched. Written as DNA, the CDR3 is TGTGCCAGCAGAGCCGGGACAGGTTCCTACGAGCAGTACTTC. Translated, it gives CASRAGTGSYEQYF.

This clone was observed a few times. This sequence joins TRBV5-1 and TRBJ2-7, with 15 bases that match TRBD2. Looked up from germline, CDR1 is SGHRS and CDR2 is YFSETQ. This CDR3 is built from 15 residues. J was trimmed by 11 bases and V by 4 bases; bases with no gene match: 10. DNA for the CDR3: TGCGCCAGCAGCACAGGGTCGGGACTAGCGGGGGGCGAGTACTTC. This sequence encodes CASSTGSGLAGGEYF.

The chain carries TRBV14 and TRBJ1-2; 11 bases fit TRBD1. Per germline, CDR1 SGHDN and CDR2 FVKESK. The CDR3 runs 14 residues. V was clipped by 6 bases and J by 3 bases; unmatched bases: 3. CDR3 loop: CASSRTGGDYGYTF. CDR3 in DNA: TGTGCCAGCAGTCGGACAGGGGGCGACTATGGCTACACCTTC.

V is TRBV19 and J is TRBJ2-7; 7 bases line up with TRBD1. Germline V gene lookup returns CDR1 LNHDA and CDR2 SQIVND (reference sequence). The CDR3 sequence is 16 residues long. After removal of 5 bases from V and 0 bases from J, the junction contained 10 bases not matched to a gene. CDR3 amino acids: CASSAIGTVRSYEQYF. CDR3 nucleotides: TGTGCCAGTAGTGCCATCGGGACAGTCCGCTCCTACGAGCAGTACTTC.